Below, one T cell receptor (beta chain) is given with its context. The junction departs from germline at one end; a sequencing error may be responsible. Diagnosis was based on clinical symptoms, serum thyroxine, TRAb, thyroid ultrasound and orbital computed tomography. What supplied the PBMCs was about 9.8 ml of fresh peripheral blood. Germline V lookup: CDR1 ENHRY, CDR2 SYGVKD. This CDR3 is built from 13 residues. The sample belongs to a study of Graves' ophthalmopathy and Graves' hyperthyroidism. On the study more broadly: Specimen type is peripheral blood, obtained at initial diagnosis before any treatment.

Amplification of the TCR beta CDR3 regions used RNA transcripts (as template). RT-PCR with HTBI primers came first, then second-round multiplex PCR. One entry per CDR3 protein results from TCRdb running MiXCR on the multiplex PCR reads. The data show about 620,000 distinct CDR3 sequences, around a fifth seen once. The TCR was taken from a woman between 18 and 30 years old with stable Graves' hyperthyroidism. Some clones in this sample may be carry-over from other donors' samples. V gene TRBV10-3 combines with J gene TRBJ2-7; D may be TRBD1 or TRBD2 (6 bases each). The sample consisted of peripheral blood. The CDR3 here is CAISESRGGQVGF. In DNA, the CDR3 is TGTGCCATCAGTGAGTCCAGGGGAGGCCAGGTTGGCTTC.